The sequence of this TCR beta chain was determined in a study of T-cell memory formation after mild COVID-19. As for the study in general: Each donor largely had its own TCR clusters. Study-wide results and limits: Pre-infection memory already had some responding clones, implying cross-reactive memory joined.

CDR1 is LGHNA, CDR2 YNFKEQ, per germline. The CDR3 sequence is 14 residues long. V lost 0 bases to trimming and J lost 5 bases, with 10 bases between them. This clonotype was counted between two and nine times. Its antigen remains unknown. Each CDR3 protein is one row after TCRdb ran MiXCR on the 5' RACE reads. Among roughly 280,000 distinct CDR3 sequences listed, 15% to 20% were seen once. V is TRBV4-2 and J is TRBJ2-5; D is unresolved. This receptor was obtained from a young man who had mild COVID-19 (a few samples of this study predate the infection). Cell type and time point are not known. The sample comprised PBMCs or a T cell subset sorted from them (not recorded which). Written as DNA, the CDR3 is TGTGCCAGCAGCCAAGATCCAAGAACGGAGACCCAGTACTTC. Its translation is CASSQDPRTETQYF.